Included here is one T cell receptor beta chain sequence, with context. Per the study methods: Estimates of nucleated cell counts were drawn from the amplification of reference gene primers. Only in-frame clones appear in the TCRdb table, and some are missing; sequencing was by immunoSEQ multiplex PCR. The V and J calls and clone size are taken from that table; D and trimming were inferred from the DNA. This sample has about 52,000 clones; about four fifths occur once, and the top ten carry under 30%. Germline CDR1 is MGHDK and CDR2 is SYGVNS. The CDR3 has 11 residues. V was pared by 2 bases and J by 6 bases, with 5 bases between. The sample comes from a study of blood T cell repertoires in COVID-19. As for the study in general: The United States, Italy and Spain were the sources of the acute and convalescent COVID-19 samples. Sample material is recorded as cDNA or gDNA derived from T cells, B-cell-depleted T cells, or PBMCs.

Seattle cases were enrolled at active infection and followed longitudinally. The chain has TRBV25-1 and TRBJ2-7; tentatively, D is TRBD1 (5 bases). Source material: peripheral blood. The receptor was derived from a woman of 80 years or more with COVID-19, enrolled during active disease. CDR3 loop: CASSETGEQYF. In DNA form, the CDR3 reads TGTGCCAGCAGTGAAACAGGCGAGCAGTACTTC.